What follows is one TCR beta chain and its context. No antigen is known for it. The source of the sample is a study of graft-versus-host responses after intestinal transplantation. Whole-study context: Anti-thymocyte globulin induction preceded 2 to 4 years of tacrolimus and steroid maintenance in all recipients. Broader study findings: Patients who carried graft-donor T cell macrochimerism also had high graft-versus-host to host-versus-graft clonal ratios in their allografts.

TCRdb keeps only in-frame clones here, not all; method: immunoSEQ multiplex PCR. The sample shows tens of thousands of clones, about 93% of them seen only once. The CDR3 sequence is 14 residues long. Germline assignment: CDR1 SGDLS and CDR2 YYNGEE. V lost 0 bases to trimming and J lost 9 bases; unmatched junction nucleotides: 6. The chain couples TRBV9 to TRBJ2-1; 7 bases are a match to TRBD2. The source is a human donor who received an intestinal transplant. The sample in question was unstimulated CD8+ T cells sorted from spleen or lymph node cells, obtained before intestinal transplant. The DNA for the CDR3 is TGTGCCAGCAGCGTAGGAGAGACTAGCCTTGAGCAGTTCTTC. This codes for CASSVGETSLEQFF.